This TCR beta chain came from a study of blood T cell repertoires in COVID-19. Turning to the study itself: There were acute and convalescent COVID-19 samples, and they came from the United States, Italy and Spain.

The repertoire was sequenced with immunoSEQ multiplex PCR; TCRdb's copy has only in-frame clones and lacks some. The sample has roughly 240,000 clones, approximately 86% seen once. V dropped 0 bases and J dropped 2 bases, with 8 bases sitting between them. The V gene's germline CDR1 is SGDLS and CDR2 YYNGEE. There are 15 residues in the CDR3. The chain uses TRBV9 and TRBJ2-2; D perhaps matches TRBD1 (5 bases). This clonotype was sampled from a woman aged 60-70 years who had recovered from COVID-19. Sequencing was carried out using peripheral blood. The CDR3 region has the DNA TGTGCCAGCAGCGTAGATGGGGCCAACACCGGGGAGCTGTTTTTT. Translation gives CASSVDGANTGELFF.